The 7 T cell receptor beta chains listed next were all sequenced from one sample in a study of T cell repertoires in aging, cancer and after chemotherapy. Peripheral blood genomic DNA, not sorted cells or RNA, was the template. Multiplex touch-down PCR with TRB-A/B primers amplified rearranged V-D-J TRB sequences. TCRdb fed the multiplex PCR reads into MiXCR, producing one record per CDR3 protein. The sample has some 11,000 distinct CDR3 sequences, approximately 30% seen once. Sequencing was done on a sample of blood. These receptors originate from a human donor in good health.

This clonotype was observed a handful of times. J is TRBJ1-2 and V is TRBV19; a weak D match, TRBD1 (5 bases). CDR3 length equals 13 residues. The V gene lost 6 bases and the J gene lost 2 bases, with 10 bases spanning the gap. The V gene's germline CDR1 is LNHDA and CDR2 SQIVND (reference sequence). The DNA of the CDR3 is TGTGCCAGTAGGCAGGGACGGAACTATGGCTACACCTTC. This gives the protein CASRQGRNYGYTF.

The rearrangement links TRBV11-3 to TRBJ1-2, with D perhaps matching TRBD1 (5 bases). CDR1 and CDR2 (germline): SGHNT, YENEEA. V was clipped by 5 bases and J by 1 base, with 8 bases between them. There are 13 residues in the CDR3. The CDR3 is CASSARVNYGYTF. CDR3 DNA: TGTGCCAGCAGCGCCAGGGTTAACTATGGCTACACCTTC.

This clonotype was detected only once. At one end, the junction sequence differs from germline, possibly due to a read error. The gene calls are TRBV6-5 and TRBJ2-5; D is unclear. The length of the CDR3 is 16 residues. In germline, CDR1 is MNHEY, CDR2 SVGAGI. The CDR3 loop is CASSLALAVRQETQYF. The CDR3, as DNA: TGCGCCAGCAGCTTGGCCCTCGCCGTTAGACAAGAGACCCAGTACTTC.

The chain couples TRBV6-1 to TRBJ2-7, with 10 bases that match TRBD2. CDR1 is MNHNS, CDR2 SASEGT, per germline. V lost 4 bases and J lost 3; bases outside the gene matches: 6. The CDR3 totals 15 residues. The CDR3 coding sequence is TGTGCCAGCAGTGTTGGACTAGCGGATTACTACGAGCAGTACTTC. This translates into CASSVGLADYYEQYF.

This clonotype has a handful of counts. The chain couples TRBV5-5 to TRBJ2-7; D gene unclear. The V gene lost 3 bases and the J gene lost 4 bases, with 8 bases spanning the gap. The CDR3 spans 12 residues. Germline V lookup: CDR1 SGHKS, CDR2 YYEKEE (reference sequence). CDR3 protein: CASSYEWYEQYF. DNA for the CDR3: TGTGCCAGCAGCTACGAGTGGTACGAGCAGTACTTC.

The chain links TRBV19 to TRBJ1-1; no reliable D call. There are 12 residues in the CDR3. V was pared by 8 bases and J by 4 bases, with 11 bases between. The germline gives CDR1 LNHDA, CDR2 SQIVND (reference sequence). Here the CDR3 reads CASFGGPTEAFF. The CDR3 coding sequence is TGTGCCAGTTTTGGAGGTCCCACTGAAGCTTTCTTT.

Note on this clonotype: This CDR3 fails to terminate in the conserved phenylalanine or tryptophan, so it likely reflects a read error. The rearrangement joins TRBV6-5 to TRBJ2-1; 8 nucleotides match TRBD2. This CDR3 is 13 amino acids long. Germline trimming cut 5 bases from V and 6 bases from J; bases unmatched to any gene: 3. Per the germline V gene, CDR1 is MNHEY and CDR2 is SVGAGI. CDR3 nucleotides: TGTGCCAGCAGTGCCGGGACTAGCAATGAGCAGTTCTTA. Protein: CASSAGTSNEQFL.